The present T cell receptor (beta chain) was sequenced within a study of cytomegalovirus exposure and HLA in healthy donors. Of note for this clone: Germline is not matched at one junction end, which may reflect a read error.

Looked up from germline, CDR1 is SSHAT and CDR2 is FNYEAQ (reference sequence). CDR3 length equals 12 residues. Primers: 60 Vbeta forward and 13 Jbeta reverse. Generated by immunoSEQ multiplex PCR, the TCRdb table keeps only in-frame clones and is missing some. The repertoire holds 70,000 to 85,000 clones, with approximately 57% as singletons. The sequence derives from a man under 40 in good health and CMV-seropositive. The chain combines TRBV7-7 with TRBJ2-5, with D unclear. Input material: PBMCs. CDR3 sequence (DNA): TGTGCTAGCAGCCCAGGCGCGGAGACCCAGTACTTC. Translated: CASSPGAETQYF.